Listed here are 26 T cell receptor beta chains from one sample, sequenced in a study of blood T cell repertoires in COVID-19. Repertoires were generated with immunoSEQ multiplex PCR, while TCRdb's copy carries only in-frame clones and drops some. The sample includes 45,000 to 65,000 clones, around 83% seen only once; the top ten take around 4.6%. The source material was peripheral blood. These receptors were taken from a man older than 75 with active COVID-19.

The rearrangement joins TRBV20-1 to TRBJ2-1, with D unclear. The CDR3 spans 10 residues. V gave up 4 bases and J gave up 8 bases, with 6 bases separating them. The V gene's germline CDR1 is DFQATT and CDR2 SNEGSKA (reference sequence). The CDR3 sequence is CSATSDEQFF. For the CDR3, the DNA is TGCAGTGCTACTTCTGATGAGCAGTTCTTC.

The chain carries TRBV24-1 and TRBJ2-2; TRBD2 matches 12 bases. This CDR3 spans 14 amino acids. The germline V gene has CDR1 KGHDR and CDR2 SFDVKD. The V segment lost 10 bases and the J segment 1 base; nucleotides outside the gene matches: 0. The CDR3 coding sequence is TGTGCCACGACTAGCGGGAGGAACACCGGGGAGCTGTTTTTT. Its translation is CATTSGRNTGELFF.

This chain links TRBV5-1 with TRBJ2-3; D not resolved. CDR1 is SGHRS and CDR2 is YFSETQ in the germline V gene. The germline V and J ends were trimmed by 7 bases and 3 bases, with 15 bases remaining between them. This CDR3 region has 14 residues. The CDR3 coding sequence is TGCGCCAGCTTGGAGCGAGTCGGGACAGATACGCAGTATTTT. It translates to CASLERVGTDTQYF.

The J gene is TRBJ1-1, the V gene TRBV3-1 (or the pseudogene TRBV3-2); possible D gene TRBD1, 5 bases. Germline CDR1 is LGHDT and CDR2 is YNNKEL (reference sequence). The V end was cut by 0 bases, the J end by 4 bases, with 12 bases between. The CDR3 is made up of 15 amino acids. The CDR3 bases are TGTGCCAGCAGCCAAGATTACGGGGGGAGCACTGAAGCTTTCTTT. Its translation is CASSQDYGGSTEAFF.

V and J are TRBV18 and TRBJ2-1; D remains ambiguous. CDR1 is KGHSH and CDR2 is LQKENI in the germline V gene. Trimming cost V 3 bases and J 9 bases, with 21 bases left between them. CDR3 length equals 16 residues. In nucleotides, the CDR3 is TGTGCCAGCTCACCTATCGGCGGAGCTCAAGCGAGTGAGCAGTTCTTC. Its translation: CASSPIGGAQASEQFF.

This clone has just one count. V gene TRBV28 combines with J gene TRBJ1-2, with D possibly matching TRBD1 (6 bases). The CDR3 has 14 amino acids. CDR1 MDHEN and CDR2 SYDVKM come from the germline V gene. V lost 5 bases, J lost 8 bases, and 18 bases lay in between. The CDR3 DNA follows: TGTGCCAGCAGTGAACTTGGACGCAGGGGAGGCTACACCTTC. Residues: CASSELGRRGGYTF.

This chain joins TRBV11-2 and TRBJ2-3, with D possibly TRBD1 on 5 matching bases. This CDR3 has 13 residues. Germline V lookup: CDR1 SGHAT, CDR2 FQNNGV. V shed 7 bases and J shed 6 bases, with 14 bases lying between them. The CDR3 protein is CASTPHSGDTQYF. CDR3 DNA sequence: TGTGCCAGCACACCGCATTCAGGGGATACGCAGTATTTT.

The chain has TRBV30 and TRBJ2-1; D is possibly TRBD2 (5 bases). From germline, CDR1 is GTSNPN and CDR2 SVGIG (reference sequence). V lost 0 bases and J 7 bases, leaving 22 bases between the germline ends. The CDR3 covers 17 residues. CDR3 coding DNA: TGTGCCTGGAGTGTTTCCCCCCCGGCGCAGCCGGGGAATGAGCAGTTCTTC. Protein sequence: CAWSVSPPAQPGNEQFF.

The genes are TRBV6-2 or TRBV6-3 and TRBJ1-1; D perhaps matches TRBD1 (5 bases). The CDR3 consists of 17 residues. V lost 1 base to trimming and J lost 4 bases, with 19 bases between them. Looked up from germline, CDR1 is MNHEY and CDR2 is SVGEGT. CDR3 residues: CASSYFPGTIYSTEAFF. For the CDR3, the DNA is TGTGCCAGCAGTTACTTCCCAGGGACTATATACAGCACTGAAGCTTTCTTT.

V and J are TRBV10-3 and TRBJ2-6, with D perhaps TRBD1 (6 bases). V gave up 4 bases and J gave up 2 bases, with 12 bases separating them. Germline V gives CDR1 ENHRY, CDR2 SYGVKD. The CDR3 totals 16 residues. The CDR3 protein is CAISGLRGTGANVLTF. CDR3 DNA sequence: TGTGCCATCAGTGGTTTAAGGGGGACTGGGGCCAACGTCCTGACTTTC.

For the CDR3, the DNA is TGTGCCAGCAGTGATGGACAGGGGAGCTCCTACGAGCAGTACTTC. Protein sequence: CASSDGQGSSYEQYF. The chain combines TRBV6-2 or TRBV6-3 with TRBJ2-7, with TRBD1 matching 9 bases. Germline CDR1 reads MNHEY; CDR2 reads SVGEGT. This CDR3 is built from 15 residues. Trimming took 5 bases from V and 0 from J; bases not matched to a gene: 5.

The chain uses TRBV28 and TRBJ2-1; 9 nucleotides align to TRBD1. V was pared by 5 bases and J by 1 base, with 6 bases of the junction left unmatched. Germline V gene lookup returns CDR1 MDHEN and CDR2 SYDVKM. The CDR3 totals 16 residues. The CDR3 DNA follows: TGTGCCAGCAGTACACCCGGGACAGGGTCCTACAATGAGCAGTTCTTC. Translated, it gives CASSTPGTGSYNEQFF.

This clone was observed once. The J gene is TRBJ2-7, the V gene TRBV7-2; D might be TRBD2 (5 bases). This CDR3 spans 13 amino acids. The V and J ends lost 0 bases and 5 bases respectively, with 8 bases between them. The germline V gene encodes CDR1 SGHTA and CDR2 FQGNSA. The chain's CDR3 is CASSLATGNEQYF. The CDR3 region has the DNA TGTGCCAGCAGCTTAGCAACCGGGAACGAGCAGTACTTC.

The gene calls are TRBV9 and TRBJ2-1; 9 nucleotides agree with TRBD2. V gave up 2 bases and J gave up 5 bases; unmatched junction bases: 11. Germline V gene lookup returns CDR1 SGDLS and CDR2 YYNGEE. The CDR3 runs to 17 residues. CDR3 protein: CASSVWQGLAGNNEQFF. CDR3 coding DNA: TGTGCCAGCAGCGTTTGGCAAGGTCTAGCGGGAAACAATGAGCAGTTCTTC. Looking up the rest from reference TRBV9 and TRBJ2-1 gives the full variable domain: DSGVTQTPKHLITATGQRVTLRCSPRSGDLSVYWYQQSLDQGLQFLIQYYNGEERAKGNILERFSAQQFPDLHSELNLSSLELGDSALYFCASSVWQGLAGNNEQFFGPGTRLTVL.

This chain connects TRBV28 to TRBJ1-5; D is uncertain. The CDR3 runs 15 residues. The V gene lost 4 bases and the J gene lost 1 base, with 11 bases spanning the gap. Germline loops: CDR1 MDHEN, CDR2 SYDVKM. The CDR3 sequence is CASSSAGESNQPQHF. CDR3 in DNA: TGTGCCAGCAGTTCTGCCGGGGAGAGCAATCAGCCCCAGCATTTT.

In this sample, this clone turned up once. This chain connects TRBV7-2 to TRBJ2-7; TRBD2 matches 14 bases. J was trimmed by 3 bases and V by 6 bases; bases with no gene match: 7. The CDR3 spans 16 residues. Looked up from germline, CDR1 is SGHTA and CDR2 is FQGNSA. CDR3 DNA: TGTGCCAGCAGTCGTGATGGGACTAGCGGGGGCTACGAGCAGTACTTC. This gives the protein CASSRDGTSGGYEQYF.

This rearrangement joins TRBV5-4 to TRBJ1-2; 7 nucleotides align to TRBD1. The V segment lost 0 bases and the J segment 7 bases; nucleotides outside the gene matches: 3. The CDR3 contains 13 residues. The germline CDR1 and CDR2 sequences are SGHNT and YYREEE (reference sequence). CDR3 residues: CASSLDRGGGYTF. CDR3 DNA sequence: TGTGCCAGCAGCTTGGACAGGGGAGGTGGCTACACCTTC.

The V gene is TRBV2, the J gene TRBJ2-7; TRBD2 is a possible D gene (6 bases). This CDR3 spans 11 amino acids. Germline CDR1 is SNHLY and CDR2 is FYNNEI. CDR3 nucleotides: TGTGCTAGCGAGCGGGCTGGAGAGCAGTACTTC. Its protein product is CASERAGEQYF. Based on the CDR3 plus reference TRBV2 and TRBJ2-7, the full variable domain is EPEVTQTPSHQVTQMGQEVILRCVPISNHLYFYWYRQILGQKVEFLVSFYNNEISEKSEIFDDQFSVERPDGSNFTLKIRSTKLEDSAMYFCASERAGEQYFGPGTRLTVT.

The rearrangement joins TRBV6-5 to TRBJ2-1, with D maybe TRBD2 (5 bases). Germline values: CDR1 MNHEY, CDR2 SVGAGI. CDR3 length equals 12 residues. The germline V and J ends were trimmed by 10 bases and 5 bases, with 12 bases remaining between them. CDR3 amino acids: CATQDSDNEQFF. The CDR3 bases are TGTGCCACCCAGGACTCGGACAATGAGCAGTTCTTC.

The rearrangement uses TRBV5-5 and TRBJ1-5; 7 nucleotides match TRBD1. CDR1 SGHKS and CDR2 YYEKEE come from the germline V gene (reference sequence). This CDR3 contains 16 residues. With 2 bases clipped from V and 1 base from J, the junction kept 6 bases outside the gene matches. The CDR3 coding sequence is TGTGCCAGCAGCTTCGACAGGGTGTTGAGCAATCAGCCCCAGCATTTT. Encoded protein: CASSFDRVLSNQPQHF.

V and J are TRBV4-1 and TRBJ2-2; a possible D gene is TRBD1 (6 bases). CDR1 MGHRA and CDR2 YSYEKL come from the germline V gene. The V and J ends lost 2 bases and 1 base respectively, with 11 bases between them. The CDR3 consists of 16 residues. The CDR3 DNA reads TGCGCCAGCAGCCAACTTGGGACACTGAACACCGGGGAGCTGTTTTTT. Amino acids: CASSQLGTLNTGELFF.

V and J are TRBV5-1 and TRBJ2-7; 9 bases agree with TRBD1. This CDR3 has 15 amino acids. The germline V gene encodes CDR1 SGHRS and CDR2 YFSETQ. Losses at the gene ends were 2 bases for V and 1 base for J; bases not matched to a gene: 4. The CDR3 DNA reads TGCGCCAGCAGCTTCGGGGACAGGGCTTCCTACGAGCAGTACTTC. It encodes CASSFGDRASYEQYF.

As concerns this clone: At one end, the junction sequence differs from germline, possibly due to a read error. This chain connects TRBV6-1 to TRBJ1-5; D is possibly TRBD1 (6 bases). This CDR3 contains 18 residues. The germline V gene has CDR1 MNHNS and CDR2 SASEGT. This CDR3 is CASNEGKKQGYLHQPQHF. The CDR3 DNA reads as TGTGCCAGCAATGAAGGAAAAAAACAGGGCTACCTACATCAGCCCCAGCATTTT.

The CDR3 is CASSLDDRDKQYF. In DNA, the CDR3 is TGTGCCAGCAGTTTAGACGACAGGGACAAGCAGTACTTC. The J gene is TRBJ2-7, the V gene TRBV28, with TRBD1 matching over 7 bases. Germline assignment: CDR1 MDHEN and CDR2 SYDVKM. The CDR3 contains 13 residues. Germline trimming cut 2 bases from V and 8 bases from J; bases unmatched to any gene: 6.

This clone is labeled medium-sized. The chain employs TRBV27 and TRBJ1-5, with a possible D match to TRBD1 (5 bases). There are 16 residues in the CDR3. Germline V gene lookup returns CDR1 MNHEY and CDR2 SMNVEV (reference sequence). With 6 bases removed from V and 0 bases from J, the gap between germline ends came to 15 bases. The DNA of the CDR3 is TGTGCCAGCAGACCCCGGGGGGAGGATAGCAATCAGCCCCAGCATTTT. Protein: CASRPRGEDSNQPQHF.

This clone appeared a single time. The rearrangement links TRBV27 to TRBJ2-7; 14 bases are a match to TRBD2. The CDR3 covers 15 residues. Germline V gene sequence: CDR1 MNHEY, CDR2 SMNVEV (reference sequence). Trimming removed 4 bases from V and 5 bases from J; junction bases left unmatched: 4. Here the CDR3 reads CASSWGLAGVNEQYF. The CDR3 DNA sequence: TGTGCCAGCAGTTGGGGACTAGCGGGAGTCAACGAGCAGTACTTC.